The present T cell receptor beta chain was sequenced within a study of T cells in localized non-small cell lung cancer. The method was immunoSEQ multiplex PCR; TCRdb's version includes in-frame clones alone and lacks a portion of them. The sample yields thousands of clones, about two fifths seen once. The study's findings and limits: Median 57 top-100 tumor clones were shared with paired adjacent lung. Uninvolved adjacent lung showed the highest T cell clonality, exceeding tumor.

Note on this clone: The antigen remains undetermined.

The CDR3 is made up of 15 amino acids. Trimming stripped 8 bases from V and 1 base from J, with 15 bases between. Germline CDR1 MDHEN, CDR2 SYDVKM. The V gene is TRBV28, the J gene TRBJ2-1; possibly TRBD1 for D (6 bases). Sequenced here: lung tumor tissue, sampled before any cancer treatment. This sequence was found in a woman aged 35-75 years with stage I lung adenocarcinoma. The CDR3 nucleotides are TGTGCCAGCGGAGGACAGCCCCCGTCCTACAATGAGCAGTTCTTC. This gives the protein CASGGQPPSYNEQFF.